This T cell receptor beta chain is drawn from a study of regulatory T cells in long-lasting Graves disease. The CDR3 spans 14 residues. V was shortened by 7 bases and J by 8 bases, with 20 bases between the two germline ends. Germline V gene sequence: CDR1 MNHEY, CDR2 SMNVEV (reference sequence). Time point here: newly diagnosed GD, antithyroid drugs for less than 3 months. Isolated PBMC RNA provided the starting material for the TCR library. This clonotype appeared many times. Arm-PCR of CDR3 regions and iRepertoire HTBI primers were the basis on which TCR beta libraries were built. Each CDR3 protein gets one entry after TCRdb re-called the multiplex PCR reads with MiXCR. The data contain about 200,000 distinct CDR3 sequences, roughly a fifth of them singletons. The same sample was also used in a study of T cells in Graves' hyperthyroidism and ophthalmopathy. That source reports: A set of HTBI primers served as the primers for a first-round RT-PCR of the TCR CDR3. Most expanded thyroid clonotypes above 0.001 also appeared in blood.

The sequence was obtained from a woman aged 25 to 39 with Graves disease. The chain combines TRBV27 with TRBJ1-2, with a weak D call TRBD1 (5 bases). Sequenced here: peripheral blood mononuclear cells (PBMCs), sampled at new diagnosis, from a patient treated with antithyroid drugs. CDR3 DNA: TGTGCCAGCACGGGGGACTCGGGCTCCGGAGGCTACACCTTC. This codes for CASTGDSGSGGYTF.